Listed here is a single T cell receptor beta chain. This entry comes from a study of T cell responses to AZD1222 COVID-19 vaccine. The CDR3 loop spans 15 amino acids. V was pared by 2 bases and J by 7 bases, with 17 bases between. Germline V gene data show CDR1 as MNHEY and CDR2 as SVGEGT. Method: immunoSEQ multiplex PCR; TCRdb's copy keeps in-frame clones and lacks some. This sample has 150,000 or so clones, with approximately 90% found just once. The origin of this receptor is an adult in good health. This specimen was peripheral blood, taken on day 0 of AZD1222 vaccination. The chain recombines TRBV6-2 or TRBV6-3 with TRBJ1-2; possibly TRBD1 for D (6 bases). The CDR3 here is CASSYGGDSQVGYTF. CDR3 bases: TGTGCCAGCAGTTACGGGGGCGACAGCCAGGTTGGCTACACCTTC.